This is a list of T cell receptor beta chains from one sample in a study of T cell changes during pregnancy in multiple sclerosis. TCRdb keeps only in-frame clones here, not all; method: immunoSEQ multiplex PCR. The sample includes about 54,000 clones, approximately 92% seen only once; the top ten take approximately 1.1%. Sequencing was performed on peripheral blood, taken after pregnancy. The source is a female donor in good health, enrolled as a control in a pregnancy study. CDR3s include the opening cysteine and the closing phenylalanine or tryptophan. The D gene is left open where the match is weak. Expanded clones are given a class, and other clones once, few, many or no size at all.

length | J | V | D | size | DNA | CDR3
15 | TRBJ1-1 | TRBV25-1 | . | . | TGTGCCAGCAGTGAACAGAGGGTAGGAAAAACTGAAGCTTTCTTT | CASSEQRVGKTEAFF
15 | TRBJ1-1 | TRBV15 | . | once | TGTGCCACCAGCAGAAACAGGGTCTTGAACACTGAAGCTTTCTTT | CATSRNRVLNTEAFF
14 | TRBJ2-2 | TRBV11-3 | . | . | TGTGCCAGCAGCCCTCGAGGCAACACCGGGGAGCTGTTTTTT | CASSPRGNTGELFF
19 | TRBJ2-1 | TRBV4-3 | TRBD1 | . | TGCGCCAGCAGCCAACGGACAGGTACTTACCTGAACTCCTACAATGAGCAGTTCTTC | CASSQRTGTYLNSYNEQFF
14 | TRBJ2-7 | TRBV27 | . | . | TGTGCCAGCAGACCCATGGGGGCGAGCTACGAGCAGTACTTC | CASRPMGASYEQYF
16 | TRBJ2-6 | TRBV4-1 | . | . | TGCGCCAGCAACAGGGCTGGTTTCTCTGGGGCCAACGTCCTGACTTTC | CASNRAGFSGANVLTF
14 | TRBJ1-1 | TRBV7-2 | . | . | TGTGCCAGCAGCTTACAGGCCACCCCAGTCGAAGCTTTCTTT | CASSLQATPVEAFF
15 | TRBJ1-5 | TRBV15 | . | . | TGTGCCACCAGCAGAGATCGACAGGGCAATCAGCCCCAGCATTTT | CATSRDRQGNQPQHF
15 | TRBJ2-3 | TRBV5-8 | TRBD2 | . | TGTGCCAGCAGCCCCCGGGGGGAGTACACAGATACGCAGTATTTT | CASSPRGEYTDTQYF
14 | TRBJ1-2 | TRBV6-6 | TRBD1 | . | TGTGCCAGCGGGCGAGGGACAGCTAGCTATGGCTACACCTTC | CASGRGTASYGYTF
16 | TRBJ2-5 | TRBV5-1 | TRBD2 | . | TGCGCCAGCAGCACCCTGACTAGCGCTATCCAAGAGACCCAGTACTTC | CASSTLTSAIQETQYF
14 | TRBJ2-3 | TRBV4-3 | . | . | TGCGCCAGCAGCCAAGAGAGGAGCACAGATACGCAGTATTTT | CASSQERSTDTQYF
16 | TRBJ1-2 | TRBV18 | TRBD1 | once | TGTGCCAGCTCACCGCCCCTAACCGGGACAGGGACTGGCTACACCTTC | CASSPPLTGTGTGYTF
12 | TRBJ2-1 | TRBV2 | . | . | TGTGCCAGCAGTGTAAGCAACAATGAGCAGTTCTTC | CASSVSNNEQFF
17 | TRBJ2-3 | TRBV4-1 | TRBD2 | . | TGCGCCAGCAGCCAAGTGGGACTAGCGGGAGTGACAGATACGCAGTATTTT | CASSQVGLAGVTDTQYF
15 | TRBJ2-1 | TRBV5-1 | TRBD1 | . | TGCGCCAGCAGCACCGGACAGGTAACCTACAATGAGCAGTTCTTC | CASSTGQVTYNEQFF
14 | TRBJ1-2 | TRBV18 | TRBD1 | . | TGTGCCAGCTCATCCGAGACAGGGGGCTATGGCTACACCTTC | CASSSETGGYGYTF
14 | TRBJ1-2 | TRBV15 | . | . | TGTGCCACCAGCAGAGATAAAATCTTATATGGCTACACCTTC | CATSRDKILYGYTF
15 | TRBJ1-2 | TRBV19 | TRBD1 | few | TGTGCCAGTAGTTCGGGACAGGGAGGGTCCTATGGCTACACCTTC | CASSSGQGGSYGYTF
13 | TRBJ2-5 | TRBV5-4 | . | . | TGTGCCAGCAGCTCCACAGGGTGGGAGACCCAGTACTTC | CASSSTGWETQYF
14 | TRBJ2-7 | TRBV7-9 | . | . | TGTGCCAGCAGCTCCATTCCGGGGAGATACGAGCAGTACTTC | CASSSIPGRYEQYF
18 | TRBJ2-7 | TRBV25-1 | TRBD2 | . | TGTGCCAGCAGTGAATCTGCTAGCGGGACTAGGAGCTCCTACGAGCAGTACTTC | CASSESASGTRSSYEQYF
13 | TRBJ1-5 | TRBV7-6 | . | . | TGTGCCAGCAGCTTACGGGGGGGACAGCCCCAGCATTTT | CASSLRGGQPQHF
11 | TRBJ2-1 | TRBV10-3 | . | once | TGTGCCATCAGTGTGGGGCGAGAGCAGTTCTTC | CAISVGREQFF
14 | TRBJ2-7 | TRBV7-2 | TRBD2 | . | TGTGCCAGCAGCCGGGGACTAGCGGCCTACGAGCAGTACTTC | CASSRGLAAYEQYF
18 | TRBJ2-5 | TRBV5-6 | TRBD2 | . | TGTGCCAGCAGTCGTGCCCCGGGACTAGCGGGGGGAGGGGAGACCCAGTACTTC | CASSRAPGLAGGGETQYF
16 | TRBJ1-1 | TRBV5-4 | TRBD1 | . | TGTGCCAGCAGCTTTCCCCCGAACAGGGGGAACACTGAAGCTTTCTTT | CASSFPPNRGNTEAFF
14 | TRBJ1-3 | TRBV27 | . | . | TGTGCCAGCAGTCAACAGGGCTCTGGAAACACCATATATTTT | CASSQQGSGNTIYF
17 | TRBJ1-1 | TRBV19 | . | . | TGTGCCAGTAGTATAGATCGCCCGGGCAGGGCGGGGACTGAAGCTTTCTTT | CASSIDRPGRAGTEAFF
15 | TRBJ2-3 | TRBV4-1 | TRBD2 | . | TGCGCCAGTCAACTAGCGGGGCGATACACAGATACGCAGTATTTT | CASQLAGRYTDTQYF
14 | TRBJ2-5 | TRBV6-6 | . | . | TGTGCCAGCAGTTACTCTTCCGGAGGGGAGACCCAGTACTTC | CASSYSSGGETQYF
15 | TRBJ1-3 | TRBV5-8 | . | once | TGTGCCAGCAGCCAAGACAGGATATCTGGAAACACCATATATTTT | CASSQDRISGNTIYF
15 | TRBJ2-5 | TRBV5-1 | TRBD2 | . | TGCGCCAGCAGCTTGGAGACTAGCGGGGGTGAGACCCAGTACTTC | CASSLETSGGETQYF
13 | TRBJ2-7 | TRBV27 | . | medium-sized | TGTGCCAGCAAGGGGTCACAATCCTACGAGCAGTACTTC | CASKGSQSYEQYF
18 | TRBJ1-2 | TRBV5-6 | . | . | TGTGCCAGCAGCTTGTATCGGTTATTTCTGGACACTCCGTATGGCTACACCTTC | CASSLYRLFLDTPYGYTF
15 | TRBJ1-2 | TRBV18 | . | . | TGTGCCAGCTCACCACCTTACGGGGGGATCTATGGCTACACCTTC | CASSPPYGGIYGYTF
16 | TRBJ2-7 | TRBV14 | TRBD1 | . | TGTGCCAGCAGCCCACGAGTCGACAGGGTGGGAAACGAGCAGTACTTC | CASSPRVDRVGNEQYF
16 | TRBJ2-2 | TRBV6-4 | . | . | TGTGCCAGCTCAGAGGGCGACTCTCCTGTCTCCGGGGAGCTGTTTTTT | CASSEGDSPVSGELFF
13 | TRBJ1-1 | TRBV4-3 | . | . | TGCGCCAGCAGCGAGACCTTGGAGCGTGAAGCTTTCTTT | CASSETLEREAFF
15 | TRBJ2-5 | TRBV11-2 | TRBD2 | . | TGTGCCAGCAGCCTAAGCGGGGGGGCCCTCGAGACCCAGTACTTC | CASSLSGGALETQYF
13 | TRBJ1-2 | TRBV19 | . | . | TGTGCCAGCAACCCCGGGGGACTGTCCGGCTACACCTTC | CASNPGGLSGYTF
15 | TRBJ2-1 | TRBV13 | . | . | TGTGCCAGCAGCCCACAGGGAACTCTCTACAATGAGCAGTTCTTC | CASSPQGTLYNEQFF
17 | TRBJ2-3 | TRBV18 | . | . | TGTGCCAGCTCTCCGGAGGGACGGGAACCTAGCACAGATACGCAGTATTTT | CASSPEGREPSTDTQYF
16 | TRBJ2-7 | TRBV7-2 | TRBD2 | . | TGTGCCAGCAGCTTAGCCAGAGGACTAGGTTCCTACGAGCAGTACTTC | CASSLARGLGSYEQYF
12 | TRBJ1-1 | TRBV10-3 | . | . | TGTGCCATCAGTGAAGACAGAGCTGAAGCTTTCTTT | CAISEDRAEAFF
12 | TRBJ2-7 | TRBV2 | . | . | TGTGCCAGCGGCCCCCCGGGATACGAGCAGTACTTC | CASGPPGYEQYF
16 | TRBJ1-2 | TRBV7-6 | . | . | TGTGCCAGCAGCCCCGGGGTGTCACCAGGGGATGTTGGCTACACCTTC | CASSPGVSPGDVGYTF
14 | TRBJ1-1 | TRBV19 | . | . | TGTGCCAGTAGTATAGGCAGCGGGAACACTGAAGCTTTCTTT | CASSIGSGNTEAFF
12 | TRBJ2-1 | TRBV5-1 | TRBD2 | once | TGCGCCAGCAGCTTGGCGAGCGGGAGAGAGTTCTTC | CASSLASGREFF
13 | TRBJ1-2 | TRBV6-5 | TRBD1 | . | TGTGCCAGCAGAAAAACAGGGGGCGTCGGCTACACCTTC | CASRKTGGVGYTF
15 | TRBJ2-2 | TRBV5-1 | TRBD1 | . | TGCGCCAGCAGCCTTGGGACAGGGAACACCGGGGAGCTGTTTTTT | CASSLGTGNTGELFF
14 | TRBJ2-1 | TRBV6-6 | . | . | TGTGCCACCCTAGCGAGGGGGGGGTCCAATGAGCAGTTCTTC | CATLARGGSNEQFF